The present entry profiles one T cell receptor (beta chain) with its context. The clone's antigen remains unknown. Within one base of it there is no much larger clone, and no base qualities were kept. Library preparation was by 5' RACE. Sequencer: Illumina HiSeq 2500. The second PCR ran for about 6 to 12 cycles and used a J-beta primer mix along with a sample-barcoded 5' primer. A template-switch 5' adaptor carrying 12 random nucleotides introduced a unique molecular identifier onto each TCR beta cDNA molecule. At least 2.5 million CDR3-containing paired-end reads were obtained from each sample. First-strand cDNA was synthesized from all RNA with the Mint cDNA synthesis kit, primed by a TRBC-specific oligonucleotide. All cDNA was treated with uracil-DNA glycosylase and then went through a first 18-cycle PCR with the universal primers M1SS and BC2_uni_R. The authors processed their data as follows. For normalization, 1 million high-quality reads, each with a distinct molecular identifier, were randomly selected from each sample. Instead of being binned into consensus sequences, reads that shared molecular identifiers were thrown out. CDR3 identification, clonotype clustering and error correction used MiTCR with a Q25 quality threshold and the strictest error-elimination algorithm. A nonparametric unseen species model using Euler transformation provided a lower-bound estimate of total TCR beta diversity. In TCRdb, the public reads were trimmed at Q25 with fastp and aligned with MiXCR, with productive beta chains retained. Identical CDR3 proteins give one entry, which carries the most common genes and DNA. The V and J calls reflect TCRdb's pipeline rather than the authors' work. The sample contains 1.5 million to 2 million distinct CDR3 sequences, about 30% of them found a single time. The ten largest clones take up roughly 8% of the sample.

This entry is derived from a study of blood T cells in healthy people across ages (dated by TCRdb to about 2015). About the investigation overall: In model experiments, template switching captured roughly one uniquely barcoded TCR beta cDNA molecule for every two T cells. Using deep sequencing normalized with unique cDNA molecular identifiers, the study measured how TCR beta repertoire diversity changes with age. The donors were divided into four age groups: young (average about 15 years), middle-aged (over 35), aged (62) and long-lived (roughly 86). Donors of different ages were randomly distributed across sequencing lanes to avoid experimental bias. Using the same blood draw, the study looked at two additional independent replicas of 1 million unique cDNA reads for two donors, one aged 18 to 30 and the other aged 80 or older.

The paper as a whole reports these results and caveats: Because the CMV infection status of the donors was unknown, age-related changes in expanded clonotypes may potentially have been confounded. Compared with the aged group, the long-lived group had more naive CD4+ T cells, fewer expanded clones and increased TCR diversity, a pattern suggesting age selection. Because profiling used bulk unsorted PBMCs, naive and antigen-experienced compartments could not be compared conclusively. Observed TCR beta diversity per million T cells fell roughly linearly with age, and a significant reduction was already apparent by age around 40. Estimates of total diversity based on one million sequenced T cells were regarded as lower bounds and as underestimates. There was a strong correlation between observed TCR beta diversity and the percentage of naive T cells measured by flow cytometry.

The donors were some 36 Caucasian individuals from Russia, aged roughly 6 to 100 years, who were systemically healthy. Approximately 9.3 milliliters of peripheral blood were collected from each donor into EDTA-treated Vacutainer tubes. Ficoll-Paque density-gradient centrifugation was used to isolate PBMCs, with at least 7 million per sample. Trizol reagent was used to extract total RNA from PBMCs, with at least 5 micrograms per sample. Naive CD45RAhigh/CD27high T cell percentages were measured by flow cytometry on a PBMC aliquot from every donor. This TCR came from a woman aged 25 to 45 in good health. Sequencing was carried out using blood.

CDR3 sequence: CASSSGDRRLGQPQHF. The nucleotide sequence is TGCGCCAGCAGCTCCGGGGACAGGCGCCTAGGTCAGCCCCAGCATTTT. The V and J genes are TRBV4-1 and TRBJ1-5, with 8 junctional bases fitting TRBD1. After removal of 5 bases from V and 6 bases from J, the junction retains 12 bases not matched to a gene. CDR1 MGHRA and CDR2 YSYEKL are derived from the germline V gene. Inclusive of the bounding cysteine and phenylalanine, the CDR3 is 16 residues long. Only the CDR3 portion is preserved as DNA: 48 bases, with reading frame beginning at the first base.